This entry lists 19 T cell receptor beta chains sequenced from one sample in a study of CD8+ T cells in alopecia areata. cDNA reverse transcribed from extracted RNA served as the sequencing template. This table comes from immunoSEQ multiplex PCR, and its TCRdb copy is limited to in-frame clones, with some not included. The data show approximately 300,000 clones, with none appearing a single time. Cell sorting was performed on pooled cutaneous lymph node cells with CD4, CD8alpha, NKG2D, NKG2ACE and other markers. The sequencing sample was made of CD4+ T cells sorted from a lymph node. The receptors were sampled from a C3H/HeJ mouse with alopecia areata. The strain bears MHC haplotype H2-k.

With regard to this clone: The gene symbols are mouse symbols. The sequenced fragment ends 4 residues before the CDR3 boundary, so the rest is inferred from the germline J gene. The rearrangement joins TRBV19 to TRBJ1-1; TRBD1 aligns across 9 bases. J was trimmed by 1 base and V by 5 bases; bases with no gene match: 6. The CDR3 is 15 residues long. CDR1 is FNHDT, CDR2 SITEND, per germline (reference sequence). CDR3 residues: CASSRPGQGNTEVFF. CDR3 DNA, as far as it was read: TGTGCCAGCAGCCGCCCGGGACAGGGGAACACA.

Regarding this clone: The gene symbols are mouse symbols. The observed sequence ends 4 residues before the CDR3 terminus, with the missing tail filled in from the germline J gene. This chain links TRBV5 with TRBJ2-3; TRBD1 agrees at 7 bases. The CDR3 contains 15 residues. Germline loops: CDR1 LGHNA, CDR2 YNLKQL (reference sequence). The V gene end was trimmed by 2 bases and the J gene end by 0 bases; junction bases not matched to a gene: 2. Partial CDR3 DNA: TGTGCCAGCAGCCAAACGGGACAGAGTGCAGAA. It yields the protein CASSQTGQSAE. The CDR3, in full, reads CASSQTGQSAETLYF.

Turning to this clone: The gene names here belong to mouse. The missing CDR3 end, 4 residues past where the read stops, is filled in from the germline J gene. V usage is TRBV13-1 and J usage is TRBJ1-2, with D perhaps matching TRBD1 (5 bases). CDR1 and CDR2 (germline): NSHNY, SYGAGN. This CDR3 has 14 residues. The covered CDR3 bases are TGTGCCAGCAGTGATGCGGGACTGGTGGGC. As protein: CASSDAGLVG. The whole CDR3 protein reads CASSDAGLVGDYTF.

This clone was found a few times. The genes and germline here are from mouse. The sequenced CDR3 bases are TGTGCCAGCAGCCCCGACTGGGGGGATGCT. Translated: CASSPDWGDA. The full CDR3 protein reads CASSPDWGDAEQFF. J is TRBJ2-1 and V is TRBV14, with 10 nucleotides matching TRBD2. The read ends 4 residues shy of where the CDR3 ends; the end is completed using the germline J gene. The CDR3 totals 14 residues. V was clipped by 5 bases and J by 5 bases; unmatched bases: 4. The germline V gene encodes CDR1 SGHDT and CDR2 FRDEAV.

Note on this clone: Gene names are mouse gene names. Coverage ceases 4 residues before the CDR3 finishes, and the germline J gene fills in the end. The rearrangement joins TRBV14 to TRBJ2-7; D is possibly TRBD2 (8 bases). The CDR3 runs 14 residues. Germline values: CDR1 SGHDT, CDR2 FRDEAV. The part of the CDR3 DNA that was read is TGTGCCAGCAGTTCAGGGGGGGCTCTTTAT. This codes for CASSSGGALY. The complete CDR3 sequence is CASSSGGALYEQYF.

As for this clone: Germline and genes: mouse. With the read ending 4 residues before the CDR3 end, the germline J gene is used to fill in that end. The rearrangement joins TRBV13-1 to TRBJ2-3; D perhaps matches TRBD2 (6 bases). Germline V gives CDR1 NSHNY, CDR2 SYGAGN. The CDR3 totals 15 residues. Trimming took 3 bases from V and 0 from J, leaving 11 bases between them. The CDR3 sequence: CASSVPGLSAETLYF. The sequenced part of the CDR3 DNA is TGTGCCAGCAGTGTGCCGGGACTTAGTGCAGAA.

With regard to this clone: Mouse gene names and germline throughout. The CDR3 end falls 4 residues outside the read, so it is completed with the germline J gene. The identical CDR3 is also encoded by other nucleotide sequences in the sample. The rearrangement links TRBV19 to TRBJ1-1; 10 bases fit TRBD1. Germline CDR1 and CDR2: FNHDT and SITEND (reference sequence). CDR3 length equals 13 residues. The CDR3 spells CASSPRDRGEVFF. The CDR3 bases that were read are TGTGCCAGCAGTCCTAGGGACAGGGGA.

About this clone: Gene labels here are mouse ones. The read terminates 4 residues ahead of where the CDR3 ends, so the germline J gene completes it. This sample includes further DNA sequences coding for the same CDR3. The chain couples TRBV14 to TRBJ2-5; D is unresolved. The V gene's germline CDR1 is SGHDT and CDR2 FRDEAV. This CDR3 has 15 residues. V lost 1 base and J lost 0, with 9 bases in between. Incomplete CDR3 DNA: TGTGCCAGCAGTTTCCGCACAATTAACCAAGAC. Its protein is CASSFRTINQD. The full CDR3 sequence reads CASSFRTINQDTQYF.

Regarding this clone: Genes and germline are mouse. The read comes to an end 4 residues before the CDR3 does, leaving the germline J gene to fill in the end. V and J are TRBV13-3 and TRBJ2-5, with 7 bases fitting TRBD1. The CDR3 runs to 14 residues. After removal of 1 base from V and 3 bases from J, the junction contained 2 bases not matched to a gene. Per the germline V gene, CDR1 is NNHDY and CDR2 is SYVADS. The CDR3 bases that were read are TGTGCCAGCAGTGATACGGGACAGCAAGAC. Residues: CASSDTGQQD. The whole CDR3 sequence is CASSDTGQQDTQYF.

On this clone: A much larger clone lies one base from this, so it may be a read error. Mouse names are used for the genes. The CDR3 extends 4 residues past the end of the read, so its final part is completed from the germline J gene. Other nucleotide sequences from this sample produce the same CDR3. V usage is TRBV13-3 and J usage is TRBJ2-3; D is unclear. V lost 2 bases and J lost 0, with 4 bases in between. The CDR3 contains 13 residues. CDR1 is NNHDY, CDR2 SYVADS, per germline. CDR3 sequence: CASSESSAETLYF. CDR3 bases read: TGTGCCAGCAGTGAGTCTAGTGCAGAA.

Concerning this clone itself: The gene names here belong to mouse. The CDR3 end falls 4 residues outside the read, so it is completed with the germline J gene. The rearrangement joins TRBV19 to TRBJ2-1, with TRBD1 as a possible D gene (6 bases). Between the trimmed V and J ends, which lost 5 bases and 0 bases, there was a span of 9 bases. CDR3 length: 14 amino acids. CDR1 and CDR2 (germline): FNHDT, SITEND (reference sequence). CDR3 loop: CASRRTDNYAEQFF. The sequenced part of the CDR3 DNA is TGTGCCAGCAGAAGGACAGATAACTATGCT.

This clone was picked up a small number of times. Here the gene names and germline are mouse. The read stops 4 residues short of the end of the CDR3; the missing end is completed from the germline J gene. The chain uses TRBV13-1 and TRBJ1-2; 9 nucleotides agree with TRBD1. Germline-derived CDR1 and CDR2 are NSHNY and SYGAGN. V shed 5 bases, J shed 3 bases, and the junction held 2 bases outside the gene matches. CDR3 size: 13 residues. CDR3 DNA, as far as it was read: TGTGCCAGCAGGGGACAGGGCCACTCC. The encoded protein is CASRGQGHS. The whole CDR3 sequence is CASRGQGHSDYTF.

This clone came up a few times. These gene names are mouse names. The read is 4 residues too short to cover the CDR3 end, so that end is filled in from the germline J gene. Other DNA sequences in this specimen translate into the identical CDR3. The V and J genes are TRBV5 and TRBJ1-1; TRBD1 aligns across 7 bases. CDR1 LGHNA and CDR2 YNLKQL come from the germline V gene (reference sequence). V lost 0 bases and J lost 4; bases outside the gene matches: 5. This CDR3 contains 15 residues. The sequenced CDR3 bases are TGTGCCAGCAGCCAAGATGAGGGGGCAGGCACA. It specifies CASSQDEGAGT. The complete CDR3 reads CASSQDEGAGTEVFF.

Of note for this clone: Gene and germline names: mouse. The missing CDR3 end, 4 residues past where the read stops, is filled in from the germline J gene. This sample includes further DNA sequences coding for the same CDR3. The chain has TRBV1 and TRBJ2-1; 9 bases are a match to TRBD1. This CDR3 region has 14 residues. Unmatched junction bases numbered 3, after V lost 3 bases and J lost 6 bases. Germline V lookup: CDR1 NSQYPW, CDR2 LRSPGD (reference sequence). The DNA read from the CDR3 is TGCACCTGCAGTGCCGGGACAGGGATTGCT. It yields the protein CTCSAGTGIA. Given in full, the CDR3 is CTCSAGTGIAEQFF. The full variable domain, with the rest looked up from reference TRBV1 and TRBJ2-1, is VTLLEQNPRWRLVPRGQAVNLRCILKNSQYPWMSWYQQDLQKQLQWLFTLRSPGDKEVKSLPGADYLATRVTDTELRLQVANMSQGRTLYCTCSAGTGIAEQFFGPGTRLTVL.

Concerning this clone itself: Gene names follow the mouse nomenclature. The read ends 3 residues shy of where the CDR3 ends; the end is completed using the germline J gene. This chain connects TRBV13-1 to TRBJ1-6, with 7 nucleotides matching TRBD1. TRBJ1-6 is recorded as an ORF, its role being uncertain. The CDR3 is 16 amino acids. Germline values: CDR1 NSHNY, CDR2 SYGAGN. Germline trimming cut 0 bases from V and 0 bases from J; bases unmatched to any gene: 0. The CDR3 here is CASSDAGGSYNSPLYF. CDR3 DNA (partial): TGTGCCAGCAGTGATGCAGGGGGTTCCTATAATTCGCCC.

The sample holds a few counts of this clone. Gene names are the mouse ones. Sequencing ends 4 residues short of the CDR3 end; the germline J gene provides the rest. The gene calls are TRBV31 and TRBJ2-1, with D perhaps TRBD1 (6 bases). This CDR3 has 15 amino acids. Looked up from germline, CDR1 is GKSSPN and CDR2 is SITVG. Trimming left V 0 bases short and J 2 bases short, with 11 bases between. CDR3: CAWSLGRGYYAEQFF. The sequenced part of the CDR3 DNA is TGTGCCTGGAGTCTCGGCAGGGGATACTATGCT. Full variable domain (remainder filled in from reference TRBV31 and TRBJ2-1): AQTIHQWPVAEIKAVGSPLSLGCTIKGKSSPNLYWYWQATGGTLQQLFYSITVGQVESVVQLNLSASRPKDDQFILSTEKLLLSHSGFYLCAWSLGRGYYAEQFFGPGTRLTVL.

Comment on this clone: Germline and genes here are mouse. The CDR3 extends 4 residues past the end of the read, so its final part is completed from the germline J gene. The chain combines TRBV5 with TRBJ1-2, with D possibly matching TRBD1 (6 bases). V was pared by 4 bases and J by 0 bases, with 12 bases between. This CDR3 contains 15 residues. Per germline, CDR1 LGHNA and CDR2 YNLKQL (reference sequence). The CDR3 DNA, read in part, is TGTGCCAGCAGCCCCCACAGGGAAGCAAACTCC. Translating it yields CASSPHREANS. The entire CDR3 protein is CASSPHREANSDYTF.

This clone was observed a few times. Gene names follow the mouse nomenclature. The CDR3 goes on 4 residues after the read ends, and that part is filled in from the germline J gene. The gene calls are TRBV13-2 and TRBJ1-2, with TRBD1 matching over 7 bases. CDR1 and CDR2 (germline): NNHNN, SYGAGS (reference sequence). The ends lost 5 bases at V and 1 base at J; junction bases unmatched: 5. The CDR3 extends over 14 amino acids. CDR3 sequence reads: CASGGRDRNSDYTF. The sequenced CDR3 bases are TGTGCCAGCGGGGGTCGGGACAGAAACTCC.

Remarks on this clone: The gene names given are mouse names. The read is 4 residues too short to cover the CDR3 end, so that end is filled in from the germline J gene. The rearrangement links TRBV19 to TRBJ2-2, with 10 bases aligning to TRBD1. Germline V CDR1 and CDR2: FNHDT, SITEND (reference sequence). The CDR3 consists of 15 residues. After removal of 2 bases from V and 3 bases from J, the junction contained 1 base not matched to a gene. CDR3 DNA, as far as it was read: TGTGCCAGCAGTATGGGGACAGGGGACACCGGG. The encoded protein is CASSMGTGDTG. The CDR3 reads in full as CASSMGTGDTGQLYF.